The 29 T cell receptor beta chains in this list originate from one sample, sequenced in a study of blood T cell repertoires in COVID-19. Profiling relied on immunoSEQ multiplex PCR, and the TCRdb table lists in-frame clones only, not all of them. The sample yields hundreds of thousands of clones, roughly nine tenths seen once. The sequencing input was PBMCs or T cells enriched from blood (not recorded which). These receptors all stem from a man between 60 and 70 years old who had recovered from COVID-19.

In its sample, this clone was seen once. The chain uses TRBV7-2 and TRBJ1-2; possible D gene TRBD1, 6 bases. V lost 5 bases and J lost 2, with 15 bases in between. Germline V gives CDR1 SGHTA, CDR2 FQGNSA. CDR3 size: 15 residues. In DNA form, the CDR3 reads TGTGCCAGCAGCCAGAGCCGGGACACAAACTATGGCTACACCTTC. The encoded protein is CASSQSRDTNYGYTF.

The rearrangement uses TRBV11-2 and TRBJ2-7; D might be TRBD1 (5 bases). V lost 6 bases and J lost 2, with 11 bases in between. The CDR3 is 13 residues long. In germline, CDR1 is SGHAT, CDR2 FQNNGV. CDR3 coding DNA: TGTGCCAGCAGTCGCTCAGGGCCCTACGAGCAGTACTTC. Its translation is CASSRSGPYEQYF.

V usage is TRBV30 and J usage is TRBJ1-4; 8 nucleotides agree with TRBD1. After removal of 0 bases from V and 6 bases from J, the junction contained 3 bases not matched to a gene. The germline gives CDR1 GTSNPN, CDR2 SVGIG (reference sequence). The CDR3 is 14 amino acids. DNA of the CDR3: TGTGCCTGGAGTGTCGGGACAGGACATGAAAAACTGTTTTTT. This sequence encodes CAWSVGTGHEKLFF.

This clone has only one observation. V usage is TRBV5-4 and J usage is TRBJ2-7; TRBD2 matches at 7 bases. The CDR3 has 17 amino acids. V lost 4 bases to trimming and J lost 3 bases; unmatched junction nucleotides: 16. Germline V lookup: CDR1 SGHNT, CDR2 YYREEE (reference sequence). CDR3 region: CASSLTLLAGESYEQYF. In DNA, the CDR3 is TGTGCCAGCAGCCTGACCCTCTTGGCGGGAGAAAGCTACGAGCAGTACTTC.

This chain connects TRBV11-2 to TRBJ2-2, with D perhaps TRBD1 (5 bases). CDR1 SGHAT and CDR2 FQNNGV come from the germline V gene. CDR3 length equals 15 residues. V was shortened by 1 base and J by 7 bases, with 13 bases between the two germline ends. The CDR3 is CASSLVAGFIGELFF. The DNA of the CDR3 is TGTGCCAGCAGCTTAGTAGCAGGGTTTATCGGGGAGCTGTTTTTT. Based on the CDR3 plus reference TRBV11-2 and TRBJ2-2, the full variable domain is EAGVAQSPRYKIIEKRQSVAFWCNPISGHATLYWYQQILGQGPKLLIQFQNNGVVDDSQLPKDRFSAERLKGVDSTLKIQPAKLEDSAVYLCASSLVAGFIGELFFGEGSRLTVL.

Details on this clone: Other nucleotide sequences in the sample specify the same CDR3. The chain carries TRBV6-5 and TRBJ2-2; D remains ambiguous. CDR3 length: 15 amino acids. CDR1 is MNHEY, CDR2 SVGAGI, per germline. V was trimmed by 0 bases and J by 1 base, leaving 6 bases between them. CDR3 coding DNA: TGTGCCAGCAGTTACTCCGGTCTGAACACCGGGGAGCTGTTTTTT. Its translation is CASSYSGLNTGELFF.

This clone was found once. V is TRBV4-3 and J is TRBJ2-1, with 14 bases lining up with TRBD2. The length of the CDR3 is 15 residues. The germline CDR1 and CDR2 sequences are LGHNA and YSLEER. The junction had 3 bases not matched to a gene; V was cut back by 3 bases and J by 8 bases. CDR3 in DNA: TGCGCCAGCAGCCAGGGGACTAGCGGGGGCTATGAGCAGTTCTTC. Amino acids: CASSQGTSGGYEQFF.

The V gene is TRBV24-1, the J gene TRBJ2-3, with TRBD2 identical over 10 bases. The trim removed 4 bases at V and 3 bases at J, leaving 6 bases unmatched. CDR3 length: 16 amino acids. CDR1 and CDR2 from the germline V gene are KGHDR and SFDVKD. The CDR3 protein is CATSDPSGSETDTQYF. CDR3 nucleotide sequence: TGTGCCACCAGTGACCCTAGCGGGAGCGAGACAGATACGCAGTATTTT.

The V gene is TRBV3-1 (or the pseudogene TRBV3-2), the J gene TRBJ2-7; 10 positions agree with TRBD2. The CDR3 length is 16 residues. The germline V gene encodes CDR1 LGHDT and CDR2 YNNKEL (reference sequence). V shed 0 bases and J 2 bases; nucleotides not matched to a gene: 4. The CDR3 here is CASSQDLLAGAYEQYF. In DNA, the CDR3 is TGTGCCAGCAGCCAAGATCTCCTAGCGGGGGCCTACGAGCAGTACTTC.

This chain uses TRBV27 with TRBJ2-3, with 7 bases aligning to TRBD2. The length of the CDR3 is 13 residues. Germline V CDR1 and CDR2: MNHEY, SMNVEV (reference sequence). Trimming at V came to 7 bases and at J to 3 bases, leaving 4 bases not matched to a gene. CDR3 bases: TGTGCCAGCACTAATAGCGGGACAGATACGCAGTATTTT. Translation: CASTNSGTDTQYF.

The chain uses TRBV27 and TRBJ1-1; no firm D call. This CDR3 region has 14 residues. Germline assignment: CDR1 MNHEY and CDR2 SMNVEV (reference sequence). Trimming cost V 3 bases and J 1 base, with 9 bases left between them. Here the CDR3 reads CASSFHEANTEAFF. In nucleotides, the CDR3 is TGTGCCAGCAGTTTCCACGAAGCGAACACTGAAGCTTTCTTT.

This chain uses TRBV30 with TRBJ1-5; unclear D gene. The CDR3 sequence is 13 residues long. Germline CDR1 is GTSNPN and CDR2 is SVGIG (reference sequence). V dropped 0 bases and J dropped 0 bases, with 3 bases sitting between them. In DNA, the CDR3 is TGTGCCTGGAGTGTACATAGCAATCAGCCCCAGCATTTT. It yields the protein CAWSVHSNQPQHF.

CDR3 bases: TGTGCCAGCAGCTTCAGTGGGCCGACCAGCACAGATACGCAGTATTTT. Encoded protein: CASSFSGPTSTDTQYF. V is TRBV7-6 and J is TRBJ2-3, with unresolved D. V dropped 3 bases and J dropped 0 bases, with 13 bases sitting between them. From germline, CDR1 is SGHVS and CDR2 FNYEAQ. The CDR3 extends over 16 amino acids.

The chain couples TRBV19 to TRBJ1-1; TRBD1 is a possible D gene (6 bases). The germline V gene has CDR1 LNHDA and CDR2 SQIVND (reference sequence). V dropped 5 bases and J dropped 0 bases, with 10 bases sitting between them. The CDR3 contains 14 residues. The CDR3 DNA reads as TGTGCCAGTAGTCTGGACAGCATGAACACTGAAGCTTTCTTT. The encoded protein is CASSLDSMNTEAFF.

The chain is built from TRBV18 and TRBJ1-2; D possibly corresponds to TRBD1 (5 bases). CDR3 length: 15 residues. CDR1 is KGHSH and CDR2 is LQKENI in the germline V gene. The germline V and J ends were trimmed by 3 bases and 7 bases, with 18 bases remaining between them. CDR3 bases: TGTGCCAGCTCACCCGGGAGACAGTCCCCGGGTGGCTACACCTTC. It translates to CASSPGRQSPGGYTF. Full variable domain (remainder filled in from reference TRBV18 and TRBJ1-2): NAGVMQNPRHLVRRRGQEARLRCSPMKGHSHVYWYRQLPEEGLKFMVYLQKENIIDESGMPKERFSAEFPKEGPSILRIQQVVRGDSAAYFCASSPGRQSPGGYTFGSGTRLTVV.

This chain connects TRBV27 to TRBJ1-6; 8 nucleotides match TRBD1. J gave up 6 bases and V 5 bases, and 6 bases lay outside the gene matches. Germline V CDR1 and CDR2: MNHEY, SMNVEV (reference sequence). The CDR3 totals 15 residues. CDR3 DNA sequence: TGTGCCAGCAGTCCCCGACAGGGGACTAATTCACCCCTCCACTTT. It codes for CASSPRQGTNSPLHF.

The chain carries TRBV3-1 (or the pseudogene TRBV3-2) and TRBJ1-2; 11 bases agree with TRBD1. Germline V lookup: CDR1 LGHDT, CDR2 YNNKEL (reference sequence). Trimming cost V 1 base and J 8 bases; bases outside gene matches: 6. The CDR3 covers 15 residues. The CDR3 loop is CASSQGGTGGAGYTF. The CDR3 nucleotides are TGTGCCAGCAGCCAAGGCGGGACAGGGGGGGCCGGCTACACCTTC.

This chain links TRBV5-8 with TRBJ1-6; weak D call: TRBD1 (5 bases). The CDR3 has 14 amino acids. Trimming cost V 0 bases and J 5 bases, with 6 bases left between them. The germline gives CDR1 SGHTS, CDR2 YDEGEE. CDR3 loop: CASSLAGNNSPLHF. The CDR3, as DNA: TGTGCCAGCAGCTTGGCAGGGAATAATTCACCCCTCCACTTT.

The chain combines TRBV18 with TRBJ1-2; 8 bases are a match to TRBD1. The CDR3 consists of 14 residues. Germline V gene sequence: CDR1 KGHSH, CDR2 LQKENI. The V and J ends lost 1 base and 6 bases, in that order; junction bases with no gene match: 4. The CDR3 loop is CASSPRTGRHGYTF. In nucleotides, the CDR3 is TGTGCCAGCTCACCACGGACAGGGAGGCATGGCTACACCTTC.

The chain uses TRBV28 and TRBJ1-6; tentatively, D is TRBD1 (5 bases). Germline CDR1 reads MDHEN; CDR2 reads SYDVKM. The CDR3 runs to 16 residues. Trimming took off 5 bases at V and 6 bases at J, with 17 bases between the two ends. CDR3 region: CASSNYGGQINSPLHF. The CDR3, as DNA: TGTGCCAGCAGTAACTACGGGGGTCAAATTAATTCACCCCTCCACTTT.

The chain recombines TRBV6-5 with TRBJ1-1; D unresolved. Per germline, CDR1 MNHEY and CDR2 SVGAGI. The CDR3 length is 15 residues. Between the trimmed V and J ends, which lost 3 bases and 4 bases, there was a span of 15 bases. The DNA for the CDR3 is TGTGCCAGCAGTTATTCCCTGCTAACGAGCACTGAAGCTTTCTTT. It yields the protein CASSYSLLTSTEAFF.

The chain recombines TRBV19 with TRBJ1-1, with a tentative D call TRBD1 (6 bases). Germline values: CDR1 LNHDA, CDR2 SQIVND (reference sequence). This CDR3 comprises 16 residues. V gave up 3 bases and J gave up 3 bases, with 17 bases separating them. This CDR3 is CASSIGSRGGYTEAFF. In nucleotides, the CDR3 is TGTGCCAGTAGTATTGGCTCACGCGGGGGCTACACTGAAGCTTTCTTT.

The CDR3 loop is CASTLAAASYNEQFF. CDR3 bases: TGTGCCAGCACACTAGCGGCGGCCTCCTACAATGAGCAGTTCTTC. The V and J genes are TRBV7-2 and TRBJ2-1; 8 nucleotides agree with TRBD2. The germline gives CDR1 SGHTA, CDR2 FQGNSA. The V and J ends lost 7 bases and 0 bases, in that order; junction bases with no gene match: 5. The CDR3 totals 15 residues.

The genes are TRBV5-1 and TRBJ2-5; 8 bases line up with TRBD2. The CDR3 covers 14 residues. CDR1 and CDR2 (germline): SGHRS, YFSETQ. V shed 6 bases and J 2 bases; nucleotides not matched to a gene: 6. CDR3 residues: CASTGGTRQETQYF. In nucleotides, the CDR3 is TGCGCCAGCACCGGCGGGACTAGGCAAGAGACCCAGTACTTC.

This chain joins TRBV4-3 and TRBJ2-1; perhaps TRBD1 as D (5 bases). CDR1 is LGHNA and CDR2 is YSLEER in the germline V gene. V was cut by 0 bases and J by 7 bases, with 10 bases left in between. This CDR3 is 14 amino acids long. CDR3 amino acids: CASSQDRVKNEQFF. CDR3 DNA: TGCGCCAGCAGCCAAGACAGGGTTAAAAATGAGCAGTTCTTC.

This clone was seen once. V usage is TRBV5-4 and J usage is TRBJ2-3, with 10 positions matching TRBD2. The V and J ends lost 4 bases and 1 base, in that order; junction bases with no gene match: 15. Germline V gene lookup returns CDR1 SGHNT and CDR2 YYREEE (reference sequence). This CDR3 spans 19 amino acids. CDR3 DNA sequence: TGTGCCAGCAGCGGGGGGATGGCTAGCGGGAGCCTCCGCACAGATACGCAGTATTTT. Its translation is CASSGGMASGSLRTDTQYF.

This chain joins TRBV27 and TRBJ2-7; no firm D call. Germline V lookup: CDR1 MNHEY, CDR2 SMNVEV (reference sequence). V was shortened by 3 bases and J by 1 base, with 13 bases between the two germline ends. This CDR3 has 15 amino acids. The CDR3 spells CASSLGGRVSYEQYF. The CDR3 DNA reads TGTGCCAGCAGTTTGGGTGGGCGTGTATCCTACGAGCAGTACTTC.

The gene calls are TRBV6-5 and TRBJ2-2; 11 nucleotides line up with TRBD1. The CDR3 spans 15 residues. V lost 4 bases to trimming and J lost 4 bases; unmatched junction nucleotides: 2. CDR1 and CDR2 from the germline V gene are MNHEY and SVGAGI. The chain's CDR3 is CASSSGTGGTGELFF. The CDR3 DNA reads TGTGCCAGCAGTTCCGGGACAGGGGGCACCGGGGAGCTGTTTTTT.

Only one count was recorded for this clone. J is TRBJ1-1 and V is TRBV5-1; perhaps TRBD1 as D (5 bases). This CDR3 spans 14 amino acids. Germline V gives CDR1 SGHRS, CDR2 YFSETQ. The V end lost 0 bases, the J end lost 4 bases, and 10 bases lay between the germline ends. The CDR3 region has the DNA TGCGCCAGCAGCTTGGTCGCAGGGCCCACTGAAGCTTTCTTT. Its protein is CASSLVAGPTEAFF.